The subject of this entry is one T cell receptor beta chain. The antigen is not known. This record comes from a study of T cells in Graves' hyperthyroidism and ophthalmopathy. Study outcomes and limitations: In simple terms, a model built on 13 V-J features told ophthalmopathy apart from stable hyperthyroidism. Clonotypes that were expanded in thyroid above 0.001 mostly appeared in blood too.

V was pared by 4 bases and J by 1 base, with 13 bases between. CDR3 size: 15 residues. Germline V gene data show CDR1 as SEHNR and CDR2 as FQNEAQ (reference sequence). Enrolled ophthalmopathy patients presented with a Clinical Activity Score of at least 3, a NOSPECS grade of at least 4, and disease duration under 3 months. Investigators excluded patients with uncontrolled infection, other autoimmune disease, pregnancy or lactation. Amplification targeted TCR beta CDR3 regions from RNA transcripts. The HTBI primer set was used in a first-round RT-PCR of the TCR CDR3. Each CDR3 protein is one row after TCRdb ran MiXCR on the multiplex PCR reads. The sample records under 550,000 distinct CDR3 sequences, nearly 20% being singletons.

Sequenced input: blood. The rearrangement joins TRBV7-9 to TRBJ2-5, with D possibly matching TRBD1 (5 bases). The source of this sequence is a man aged 40-49 years with Graves' ophthalmopathy. The CDR3: CASSSLQVPQETQYF. The DNA for the CDR3 is TGTGCCAGCAGCTCGCTACAGGTCCCCCAAGAGACCCAGTACTTC.